This T cell receptor (beta chain) was recovered during a study of cytomegalovirus exposure and HLA in healthy donors. Whole-study findings and limits: Accurate prediction of HLA-A and HLA-B alleles (for most subjects) was reportedly achieved from TCR beta sequences. Among TCR beta chains of equal frequency, HLA-associated ones were more clonally expanded in a later analysis. Most TCR beta V segments were productive about 87% or about 30% of the time in an earlier analysis.

The CDR3 is 18 residues long. In germline, CDR1 is SEHNR, CDR2 FQNEAQ (reference sequence). Trimming at V came to 4 bases and at J to 2 bases, leaving 9 bases not matched to a gene. Comment on this clone: No antigen is known for it.

PCR primers comprised 60 Vbeta and 13 Jbeta primers. The repertoire was sequenced with immunoSEQ multiplex PCR; TCRdb's copy has only in-frame clones and lacks some. This table holds over 200,000 clones, 75% to 90% found once. The sequence was collected from a woman aged 18-29 years in good health and CMV-seronegative. Sequenced: PBMCs. This chain joins TRBV7-9 and TRBJ2-2; 11 positions match TRBD2. The CDR3 sequence: CASSSPSGGPRNTGELFF. The CDR3 DNA is TGTGCCAGCAGCTCTCCTAGCGGGGGGCCAAGAAACACCGGGGAGCTGTTTTTT.